This entry concerns a single TCR beta chain. The antigen is unknown. The data originate from a study of CD8 T cells in ankylosing spondylitis. Findings and limits, study-wide: Matched ankylosing spondylitis synovial fluid reportedly contained a significantly enriched population of disease-linked clones. The study identified a TCR beta motif of about eight highly homologous variants that appeared characteristic of ankylosing spondylitis blood.

TCRdb ran MiXCR on the 5' RACE reads and lists one entry per CDR3 protein. The table has 150,000 to 200,000 distinct CDR3 sequences, 25% to 35% seen once. Unmatched junction bases numbered 0, after V lost 3 bases and J lost 2 bases. CDR1 and CDR2 (germline): SGHTA, FQGNSA. The CDR3 spans 15 residues. This chain connects TRBV7-2 to TRBJ2-1; 11 bases agree with TRBD1. The source material was synovial fluid, either unsorted or a sorted T cell fraction (not recorded which). The receptor comes from a male donor with ankylosing spondylitis. In DNA, the CDR3 is TGTGCCAGCAGCTTGGGACAGGGGGCCTACAATGAGCAGTTCTTC. It translates to CASSLGQGAYNEQFF.